The sequence of this TCR beta chain was determined in a study of T cells after yellow fever vaccination. The wider study: Some fractions had low cell numbers, and these were prepared with SMART-Seq v4 Ultra Low Input.

One entry per CDR3 protein results from TCRdb running MiXCR on the 5' RACE reads. The profile shows about 430,000 distinct CDR3 sequences, roughly 20% of them singletons. This clonotype was seen only a few times. Here the sequenced sample was PBMCs, taken before the yellow fever booster vaccination. This clonotype was sampled from a man between 18 and 35 years old who received the YFV17D yellow fever vaccine.

CDR3 sequence reads: CASSTGEGGAEQFF. As DNA, the CDR3 is TGCGCCAGCTCAACTGGTGAAGGGGGGGCCGAGCAGTTCTTC. This chain links TRBV5-1 with TRBJ2-1, with D possibly matching TRBD2 (7 bases). This CDR3 comprises 14 residues. Germline V lookup: CDR1 SGHRS, CDR2 YFSETQ. V dropped 7 bases and J dropped 10 bases, with 21 bases sitting between them.